These 22 T cell receptor beta chains were all obtained from the same sample, sequenced in a study of T cells after yellow fever vaccination. Each CDR3 protein gets one entry after TCRdb re-called the 5' RACE reads with MiXCR. The sample has approximately 300,000 distinct CDR3 sequences, around 6.8% seen once; the top ten hold 15% to 20%. The sequenced sample was PBMCs, obtained about 49 days after the first yellow fever vaccination. The receptor set was obtained from a man aged 18 to 35 who received the YFV17D yellow fever vaccine.

This clonotype was seen only a few times. The CDR3 coding sequence is TGCAGCGGTGGGACAGGGATTAACTATGGCTACACCTTC. Translation: CSGGTGINYGYTF. This chain uses TRBV29-1 with TRBJ1-2; 9 positions match TRBD1. CDR1 SQVTM and CDR2 ANQGSEA come from the germline V gene. V shed 7 bases, J shed 1 base, and the junction held 4 bases outside the gene matches. This CDR3 has 13 residues.

This clonotype was detected once. One end of the junction fails to match germline, which may point to a read error. The chain recombines TRBV7-9 with TRBJ2-2; 7 bases map to TRBD2. This CDR3 is built from 15 residues. Germline CDR1 is SEHNR and CDR2 is FQNEAQ (reference sequence). CDR3 amino acids: CASSLPGLLTGEQFF. The CDR3 coding sequence is TGTGCCAGCAGCCTACCGGGACTACTCACCGGGGAGCAGTTTTTT.

The chain is built from TRBV5-1 and TRBJ2-4; 7 nucleotides agree with TRBD1. Germline V lookup: CDR1 SGHRS, CDR2 YFSETQ. The ends lost 4 bases at V and 3 bases at J; junction bases unmatched: 7. This CDR3 comprises 15 residues. CDR3 amino acids: CASSPLQGNKNIQYF. The CDR3 region has the DNA TGCGCCAGCAGCCCGTTACAGGGGAACAAAAACATTCAGTACTTC.

The rearrangement links TRBV7-9 to TRBJ2-3; D remains ambiguous. The CDR3 covers 13 residues. Germline V lookup: CDR1 SEHNR, CDR2 FQNEAQ (reference sequence). Trimming pared 5 bases from V and 8 bases from J, leaving 14 bases between. CDR3 nucleotides: TGTGCCAGCAGCAGCGACACCGTTGGTACGCAGTATTTT. Translation: CASSSDTVGTQYF.

This clonotype was counted many times. The gene calls are TRBV7-2 and TRBJ2-3, with D tentatively TRBD2 (5 bases). CDR1 is SGHTA, CDR2 FQGNSA, per germline. The CDR3 is 13 residues long. The V end was cut by 6 bases, the J end by 9 bases, with 16 bases between. This CDR3 reads CASRTARGGTQYF. The CDR3, as DNA: TGTGCCAGCAGGACGGCCCGTGGAGGCACGCAGTATTTT.

This clonotype was found a few times. The V and J genes are TRBV27 and TRBJ1-2; D is ambiguous. Trimming shortened V by 0 bases and J by 7 bases, and 15 bases separated the two germline ends. CDR3 size: 15 residues. Per the germline V gene, CDR1 is MNHEY and CDR2 is SMNVEV (reference sequence). This CDR3 reads CASSLSGFAVGGYTF. CDR3 sequence (DNA): TGTGCCAGCAGTTTATCCGGGTTCGCTGTAGGTGGCTACACCTTC.

This clonotype was recorded many times. The chain recombines TRBV6-1 with TRBJ2-5, with TRBD2 as a possible D gene (7 bases). CDR1 and CDR2 from the germline V gene are MNHNS and SASEGT. The CDR3 runs to 15 residues. Trimming took 4 bases from V and 0 from J, leaving 12 bases between them. The CDR3 protein is CASSGGGANQETQYF. The DNA for the CDR3 is TGTGCCAGCAGTGGAGGGGGGGCCAACCAAGAGACCCAGTACTTC.

A few counts support this clonotype. This chain uses TRBV20-1 with TRBJ1-5, with D tentatively TRBD1 (5 bases). The germline CDR1 and CDR2 sequences are DFQATT and SNEGSKA (reference sequence). CDR3 length: 14 amino acids. V lost 2 bases, J lost 4 bases, and 12 bases lay in between. This CDR3 is CSARFTGPNQPQHF. The DNA for the CDR3 is TGCAGTGCTAGATTTACAGGTCCTAATCAGCCCCAGCATTTT.

The rearrangement uses TRBV4-1 and TRBJ1-5, with TRBD1 matching over 8 bases. Per the germline V gene, CDR1 is MGHRA and CDR2 is YSYEKL. V lost 1 base to trimming and J lost 2 bases; unmatched junction nucleotides: 4. The CDR3 length is 16 residues. Here the CDR3 DNA reads TGCGCCAGCAGCCAAGGGGCAGGGGGCGGCAATCAGCCCCAGCATTTT. Translated: CASSQGAGGGNQPQHF.

J is TRBJ2-7 and V is TRBV6-1; tentative D call: TRBD1 (6 bases). There are 15 residues in the CDR3. Germline-derived CDR1 and CDR2 are MNHNS and SASEGT. The V and J ends lost 5 bases and 1 base respectively, with 15 bases between them. The CDR3 coding sequence is TGTGCCAGCAGTCCCGCAGGGGTGAGATCCTACGAGCAGTACTTC. Translation gives CASSPAGVRSYEQYF.

V and J are TRBV20-1 and TRBJ2-1; TRBD2 matches 9 bases. There are 11 residues in the CDR3. Per germline, CDR1 DFQATT and CDR2 SNEGSKA (reference sequence). The junction had 9 bases not matched to a gene; V was cut back by 6 bases and J by 15 bases. The CDR3: CSAIRGGDRFF. The CDR3, as DNA: TGCAGTGCGATACGCGGGGGGGATCGGTTCTTC.

V gene TRBV11-2 combines with J gene TRBJ1-4, with no clear D. Trimming cost V 0 bases and J 4 bases, with 3 bases left between them. There are 13 residues in the CDR3. Per the germline V gene, CDR1 is SGHAT and CDR2 is FQNNGV. The CDR3 region has the DNA TGTGCCAGCAGCTTAGAGGTTAATGAAAAACTGTTTTTT. Its protein is CASSLEVNEKLFF.

This clonotype has a count of ten or more. The chain uses TRBV5-1 and TRBJ2-6; 7 bases align to TRBD2. Germline V lookup: CDR1 SGHRS, CDR2 YFSETQ. V dropped 0 bases and J dropped 0; count of bases not matched to a gene: 6. This CDR3 region has 18 residues. The DNA of the CDR3 is TGCGCCAGCAGCTTGGACGGACTAGTCTTCTCTGGGGCCAACGTCCTGACTTTC. Its protein is CASSLDGLVFSGANVLTF.

Ten or more counts support this clonotype. The rearrangement links TRBV7-9 to TRBJ2-5; D might be TRBD2 (5 bases). The V end lost 3 bases, the J end lost 4 bases, and 18 bases lay between the germline ends. The CDR3 sequence is 16 residues long. Germline CDR1 and CDR2: SEHNR and FQNEAQ (reference sequence). This chain's CDR3 is CASSLADGVIRETQYF. CDR3 nucleotides: TGTGCCAGCAGCTTGGCTGACGGGGTTATTCGAGAGACCCAGTACTTC.

This chain joins TRBV19 and TRBJ1-5; D gene ambiguous. The CDR3 covers 12 residues. The ends were cut back, 6 bases at V and 1 base at J, with 4 bases in the middle. Germline CDR1 reads LNHDA; CDR2 reads SQIVND (reference sequence). The DNA of the CDR3 is TGTGCCAGTAGGGAAAGCAATCAGCCCCAGCATTTT. It is translated as CASRESNQPQHF.

There are a few counts of this clonotype. The chain couples TRBV5-1 to TRBJ1-2; a possible D gene is TRBD1 (6 bases). There are 16 residues in the CDR3. Germline values: CDR1 SGHRS, CDR2 YFSETQ. The ends were cut back, 4 bases at V and 3 bases at J, with 19 bases in the middle. In DNA, the CDR3 is TGCGCCAGCAGCGCGAGCCGGGACAAAGGGGACTATGGCTACACCTTC. This gives the protein CASSASRDKGDYGYTF.

This clonotype turned up a few times. The chain is built from TRBV20-1 and TRBJ1-6; D unclear. CDR3 size: 12 residues. V lost 2 bases and J 9 bases, leaving 8 bases between the germline ends. The germline V gene encodes CDR1 DFQATT and CDR2 SNEGSKA (reference sequence). CDR3 loop: CSARSLSSPLHF. CDR3 nucleotide sequence: TGCAGTGCTAGATCTTTATCTTCACCCCTCCACTTT.

This clonotype showed up just a few times. The rearrangement uses TRBV20-1 and TRBJ2-1, with 9 bases aligning to TRBD2. In germline, CDR1 is DFQATT, CDR2 SNEGSKA (reference sequence). V was pared by 1 base and J by 10 bases, with 11 bases of the junction left unmatched. CDR3 length: 15 amino acids. The CDR3 DNA reads as TGCAGTGCTAGAGTCTGGCGGGGGGGCCCTCGGGAGCAGTTCTTC. Its protein product is CSARVWRGGPREQFF.

This clonotype was observed many times. The V call is TRBV7-2, the J call TRBJ2-3; the D is unclear. CDR3 length: 13 amino acids. Germline lookup yields CDR1 SGHTA and CDR2 FQGNSA. The V gene lost 5 bases and the J gene lost 6 bases, with 12 bases spanning the gap. CDR3 in amino acids: CASSPNQRDTQYF. The CDR3, as DNA: TGTGCCAGCAGCCCGAACCAACGGGATACGCAGTATTTT.

This clonotype was recorded a few times. V is TRBV15 and J is TRBJ1-2; 8 nucleotides align to TRBD1. V shed 5 bases and J 3 bases; nucleotides not matched to a gene: 8. Germline lookup yields CDR1 LNHNV and CDR2 YYDKDF (reference sequence). The CDR3 covers 15 residues. CDR3 sequence reads: CATSPRTGFDYGYTF. DNA of the CDR3: TGTGCCACCAGCCCCCGGACAGGGTTCGACTATGGCTACACCTTC.

This clonotype was picked up a small number of times. This rearrangement joins TRBV19 to TRBJ2-3; D call uncertain. The CDR3 is 15 residues long. Germline V gives CDR1 LNHDA, CDR2 SQIVND (reference sequence). Trimming shortened V by 1 base and J by 6 bases, and 14 bases separated the two germline ends. CDR3 protein: CASSIGASESDTQYF. In nucleotides, the CDR3 is TGTGCCAGTAGTATAGGGGCTAGTGAGTCCGATACGCAGTATTTT.

This clonotype was seen a few times. The chain uses TRBV12-3 or TRBV12-4 and TRBJ2-5, with D hard to call. This CDR3 has 14 amino acids. Trimming removed 3 bases at V and 0 bases at J, with 8 bases between. CDR3 sequence: CASSFRGYQETQYF. CDR3 bases: TGTGCCAGCAGTTTTAGAGGTTACCAAGAGACCCAGTACTTC.